This TCR beta chain emerged from a study of cytomegalovirus exposure and HLA in healthy donors (TCRdb year 2017). About the investigation overall: An earlier analysis of 587 of the donors reported 250 to 350 Gb of sequence data and 100 million to 130 million unique TCR beta sequences from 150 million to 200 million T cells. Donor age, sex, ethnicity and CMV serostatus were compiled alongside the repertoire data. The genetic ancestry cluster associated with self-reported Caucasian donors included 65% to 90% of the approximately 400 genotyped donors. Rather than drawing on any new phenotypic data, the later analysis identified candidate immune exposures from TCR beta sequences and the way those sequences occurred across donors. Typing coverage differed by locus: A, B, C, DRB1 and DQB1 were typed in roughly 629-640 donors, DQA1 in 522, DPA1 in nearly 610, and DPB1 in 400 to 480. Using immunosequencing, the study profiled T cell repertoires from approximately 700 subjects and related those repertoires to cytomegalovirus serostatus. The study combined high-throughput TCR immunosequencing, statistical association of individual TCRs with disease status, and machine learning to predict cytomegalovirus infection status. A later genetic analysis took genome-wide SNP genotypes for about three fifths of the roughly 670 donors and used that subset as a discovery cohort. About 310 gigabases of sequencing data and 70 million to 100 million unique TCR sequences were included in an early release covering about 700 HLA-typed donors. All discovery cohort repertoires had been generated on a single sequencing platform. Along with the approximately 700-subject first cohort, a separate validation cohort of over a hundred different subjects was used. Among almost 400 genotyped donors of the cohort, an average of approximately 240,000 unique TCR beta nucleotide sequences were sequenced per donor, approximately 20% of them non-productive. The study was designed to test whether signatures of past pathogen exposure could be identified by cataloging public T cell receptors. To decide whether each TCR beta V gene segment behaved as functional or pseudogenic, an earlier analysis of some 600 of the donors relied on high-throughput TCR beta sequencing. HLA typing included class I and class II loci at four-digit resolution. Because of strong linkage in the cohort, four or five DR-DQ haplotypes were treated as single units for association and clustering. A later analysis re-analyzed previously published TCR beta repertoires from 650 to 800 donors and added high-resolution HLA genotyping to study TCR occurrence patterns. Overall study outcomes, separate from this receptor: Broadly in line with IMGT annotations, most TCR beta V segments showed up in productive rearrangements about 90% or about 30% of the time in an earlier analysis of under 700 of the donors. A later analysis reported that several top co-occurrence clusters appeared linked to parvovirus B19, influenza, CMV and Epstein-Barr virus. Most CMV-associated TCR beta chains appeared to be HLA-restricted in a later analysis, and the HLA associations seemed to be driven largely by CMV exposure. When HLA alleles, especially DR and DQ, strongly co-occurred, TCR associations were difficult to assign to individual alleles. A few of the identified cytomegalovirus-associated TCR beta chains were confirmed in vitro to be specific for cytomegalovirus antigens. A further reported finding was that TCR beta sequences accurately predicted the HLA-A and HLA-B alleles for most subjects in the first cohort. In a later analysis, HLA-associated TCR beta chains showed more clonal expansion and lower generation probabilities than non-associated chains that were equally common. Because HLA typing was unavailable for some donors at each locus, only the typed subset was used in association tests. A cluster of highly shared sequence variants was judged likely to be a technical artifact of the sequencing pipeline. In a later analysis, 16,951 TCR beta sequences were associated with specific HLA alleles at a false discovery rate of 0.05. A total of roughly 160 TCR beta chains were listed by the study as associated with cytomegalovirus. According to a later analysis, TCR association rates differed among HLA loci, with DRB1 alleles showing the most associated TCRs and HLA-C alleles showing the fewest. In both the original and validation cohorts, the classifier was reported to diagnose cytomegalovirus status with high specificity and sensitivity. Seventeen rarely observed V segments, including chromosome 9 orphons, were excluded from the earlier analysis of approximately 500 of the donors because counts were too low. Most TCR sequences were seen in very few donors, while some public TCRs were found in many individuals. A later genetic analysis reported fewer N-insertions in productive TCRs among donors in an Asian-associated ancestry cluster than the roughly 650-donor mean. The cohort was sequenced for TCR beta chains only, and without alpha or paired-chain data the features that could be detected were limited. Presence/absence analyses assumed roughly uniform sequencing depth across donors, an assumption that may not hold. The only immune exposure information available for the cohort was CMV serostatus. Correlated functional status among segregating V segments might be attributable to linkage disequilibrium, but an unknown experimental factor could not be ruled out. V-gene and J-gene trimming of TCR beta chains was associated with a missense DCLRE1C variant in a later genetic analysis, and the association was replicated in an independent cohort. The authors suggested that the approach could potentially be generalized to other disease states and immunological phenotypes.

Preparation of the library involved the immunoSEQ multiplex PCR assay. For the multiplex PCR, a mixture combining 60 forward primers for TCR Vbeta segments and 13 reverse primers for TCR Jbeta segments was used. A multiplex PCR assay on genomic DNA amplified the CDR3 region of rearranged TCR beta genes. On the Illumina HiSeq System, the amplified TCR beta libraries were sequenced as 87-base-pair reads. Per the original workflow: Across the roughly 670 repertoires, a later analysis counted approximately 83 million unique TCR beta chains, 9 million to 14 million of which were shared by at least two donors. Raw reads were error-corrected and collapsed into unique sequences by a nearest-neighbor algorithm in which closely related sequences were merged to remove PCR and sequencing errors. To assign V, D and J gene segments, CDR3 sequences were aligned to IMGT reference sequences. Each retained sequence needed at least a six-nucleotide match to both a V gene segment and a J gene segment. Rearrangements were classified as productive when the CDR3 lacked stop codons and remained in frame with V and J, and all other rearrangements were classified as non-productive. Following IMGT convention, CDR3 was defined as the stretch from the second conserved V-encoded cysteine to the conserved J-encoded phenylalanine. In an earlier analysis of 550 to 650 of the donors, sequences lacking an unambiguous match to a single V gene segment were excluded. In an earlier analysis of 587 of the donors, a V segment was called functional when productive rearrangements were above 56.7%, and segregating when the standard deviation between donors exceeded 5%. A statistical classification framework was built to diagnose cytomegalovirus status from the catalog of TCR beta chain sequences. A later analysis assigned V and J genes by comparing TCR nucleotide sequences with IMGT/GENE-DB human TR gene sequences. A later analysis assigned CDR3 sequences and most-parsimonious VDJ recombination scenarios with the TCRdist pipeline. In a later analysis, every TCR beta chain was defined by the combination of its CDR3 amino acid sequence and its V-gene family, and reads without a unique V-gene family were dropped. As a way to deal with suspected cross-contamination and a sequencing artifact, a later analysis dropped approximately 570 nucleotide sequences that were highly shared and had low generation probability. For each public chain, a later analysis derived a clonal expansion index from normalized ranks of inferred template counts within each repertoire. A later analysis computed generation probabilities with a VDJ recombination model fitted to out-of-frame rearrangements, and checked the results against IGoR. In a later analysis, hypergeometric tests were used to score TCR-TCR, TCR-HLA and TCR-CMV co-occurrence, with a repertoire-size bias correction applied to TCR pairs. To estimate false discovery rates, a later analysis permuted the HLA or CMV assignments 20 times. A later analysis grouped co-occurring TCRs with DBSCAN, adding TCRdist sequence similarity when clustering within HLA-allele-positive subsets. Co-occurrence clustering excluded repertoires with fewer than 30,000 or more than 120,000 public chains, plus five with anomalous nucleotide sharing. Here the immuneACCESS table is served through TCRdb, limited to in-frame sequences with V and J called. Missing clones are a known gap in these copies; in checked studies unresolved V genes cover under half, and the rest lacks a known reason. The D gene and trimming were derived from the DNA, and the V and J assignments and clone size from that table. Here the sample has 180,000 or so clones; just under 80% occur a single time. The biggest ten clones account for 1.5% to 2% of the sample.

In total, approximately 610 healthy bone marrow donors made up the cohort. At the time of sampling, all cohort members were nominally healthy, though unrecorded immune exposures were likely present. The donor was CMV seronegative and was included in the group of about 400 seronegative cohort members. Every donor gave a peripheral blood sample, and the peripheral blood mononuclear cells from that sample were used for TCR beta sequencing. Genomic DNA extraction from the blood cell samples was performed with the Qiagen DNeasy Blood Extraction Kit. Concerning this clone: Its antigen is still unknown. Per-nucleotide qualities are absent, and no much larger clonotype sits a single base away.

The sequence came from a woman under 40 in good health and CMV-seronegative. What was sequenced was PBMCs.

The DNA sequence is as follows: TGTGCCAGCAGCCCATTGGCGGGGAGCTCCTACAATGAGCAGTTCTTC. This encodes CASSPLAGSSYNEQFF. This sequence uses TRBV7-9 and TRBJ2-1; TRBD2 is a weak D gene call, 6 bases matching. CDR1 SEHNR and CDR2 FQNEAQ are derived from the germline V gene (reference sequence). Its CDR3 holds 16 amino acids, cysteine through phenylalanine. The retained sequence is limited to the CDR3, 48 bases, with the frame set at the first base. V was cut back by 5 bases and J by 0 bases, leaving a gap of 14 bases between them.